By frequency in the sample, the clone carrying this T cell receptor beta chain is large. Antigen unknown. Cells sorted as Tregs were CD4+, CD25+ and CD127-/low. Amplification of TRBV12-4/TRBJ1-2 clonotypes used adaptor-ligated barcode primers. TCRdb itself ran the multiplex PCR reads through MiXCR, one entry per CDR3 protein. In the table there are about 600 distinct CDR3 sequences, about 4% of which are singletons. Study-level results: Tumor-infiltrating Treg TCR alpha and beta sequences overlapped most with tumor naive CD4+ T cells, then blood naive. The TCR gene usage of tumor memory CD4+ T cells clustered together with blood and lymph node memory CD4+ cells and with lymph node naive CD4+ cells. Naive CD4+ cells shared 10% to 15% of tumor Treg sequences.

The V end was cut by 0 bases, the J end by 6 bases, with 17 bases between. The CDR3 is 16 residues long. The sequence was collected from a female donor with breast cancer. Sequences were obtained from Tregs sorted from blood. The V gene is TRBV12-3 or TRBV12-4, the J gene TRBJ1-2; tentative D call: TRBD1 (5 bases). The CDR3 DNA is TGTGCCAGCAGTTTAGCTTCCCACAGGAGGAAGGATGGCTACACCTTC. Translating gives CASSLASHRRKDGYTF.